This record concerns one T cell receptor (beta chain) sequence. The antigen remains undetermined. Original processing notes: CDR3 differences across clinicopathological groups were used to build a distant-metastasis classifier for papillary thyroid cancer. TCRdb reprocessed the PCR reads via MiXCR. The V and J calls, along with clone size, are taken from TCRdb and not from the paper's own processing. The repertoire consists of over 9,000 clones, with roughly two fifths occurring once and the leading ten covering approximately 15%. Germline CDR1 DFQATT, CDR2 SNEGSKA (reference sequence). CDR3 size: 11 residues. The V end lost 1 base, the J end lost 7 bases, and 5 bases lay between the germline ends. This record comes from a study of metastatic and nonmetastatic thyroid tumors. Study at large: It was across blood and tumor or nodule tissue from malignant and benign thyroid patients that repertoires were compared.

Findings and caveats of the study: In blood and tumor, TCR beta diversity was reportedly significantly higher in malignant thyroid tumors than in benign nodules.

Nobody among the patients had been given any treatment before thyroid surgery. The gene calls are TRBV20-1 and TRBJ2-1, with D unclear. This TCR derives from a female donor with papillary thyroid cancer or a benign thyroid nodule (not recorded which). Some clones in this sample may be carry-over from other donors' samples. Source material: tumor tissue. The CDR3 bases are TGCAGTGCTAGAGTCCTTAATGAGCAGTTCTTC. This codes for CSARVLNEQFF.